A single sample is the source of the 19 T cell receptor beta chains below, sequenced in a study of cytomegalovirus exposure and HLA in healthy donors. The PCR employed 60 Vbeta primers together with 13 Jbeta primers. TCRdb's copy holds only in-frame clones and misses some; the assay was immunoSEQ multiplex PCR. The table records roughly 150,000 clones, 80% to 90% of them present only once. Sequenced material: PBMCs. These receptors were obtained from a man under 40 in good health and CMV-seropositive.

The chain's CDR3 is CASSPRQVANTEAFF. The CDR3 region has the DNA TGCGCCAGCAGCCCGAGACAGGTCGCGAACACTGAAGCTTTCTTT. This chain connects TRBV5-1 to TRBJ1-1, with D perhaps matching TRBD1 (6 bases). Germline CDR1 is SGHRS and CDR2 is YFSETQ. The germline V and J ends were trimmed by 4 bases and 1 base, with 14 bases remaining between them. The CDR3 is 15 residues long. The whole variable domain, filled in from reference TRBV5-1 and TRBJ1-1, reads KAGVTQTPRYLIKTRGQQVTLSCSPISGHRSVSWYQQTPGQGLQFLFEYFSETQRNKGNFPGRFSGRQFSNSRSEMNVSTLELGDSALYLCASSPRQVANTEAFFGQGTRLTVV.

The rearrangement uses TRBV30 and TRBJ1-5, with D perhaps TRBD1 (5 bases). The CDR3 runs 13 residues. From germline, CDR1 is GTSNPN and CDR2 SVGIG (reference sequence). V lost 2 bases and J lost 7, with 12 bases in between. In nucleotides, the CDR3 is TGTGCCTGGAGTTCTGGGGCAGGGCAGCCCCAGCATTTT. The encoded protein is CAWSSGAGQPQHF.

V gene TRBV5-4 combines with J gene TRBJ1-1, with D perhaps TRBD1 (6 bases). V was pared by 0 bases and J by 1 base, with 10 bases between. There are 15 residues in the CDR3. From germline, CDR1 is SGHNT and CDR2 YYREEE (reference sequence). The CDR3 here is CASSLGGQPNTEAFF. CDR3 sequence (DNA): TGTGCCAGCAGCTTGGGAGGACAGCCGAACACTGAAGCTTTCTTT.

This CDR3 reads CASSTRTSGSPNEQFF. CDR3 in DNA: TGTGCCAGCAGCACCCGGACTAGCGGGAGTCCCAATGAGCAGTTCTTC. The J gene is TRBJ2-1, the V gene TRBV11-2; TRBD2 aligns across 13 bases. CDR3 length: 16 residues. Germline V lookup: CDR1 SGHAT, CDR2 FQNNGV. The V gene end was trimmed by 5 bases and the J gene end by 6 bases; junction bases not matched to a gene: 7.

Only one count was recorded for this clone. The rearrangement joins TRBV7-8 to TRBJ1-1; possibly TRBD1 for D (5 bases). Germline V gives CDR1 SGHVS, CDR2 FQNEAQ. CDR3 size: 15 residues. The V end lost 6 bases, the J end lost 5 bases, and 19 bases lay between the germline ends. The CDR3 DNA is TGTGCCAGCAGTTTTACATGGCAGGGTAGAACTGAAGCTTTCTTT. Encoded protein: CASSFTWQGRTEAFF.

The genes are TRBV18 and TRBJ1-1; TRBD1 agrees at 7 bases. V gave up 4 bases and J gave up 8 bases; unmatched junction bases: 7. This CDR3 contains 13 residues. Per the germline V gene, CDR1 is KGHSH and CDR2 is LQKENI. Here the CDR3 DNA reads TGTGCCAGCTCACTACGAACAGGGGAGGAAGCTTTCTTT. The encoded protein is CASSLRTGEEAFF. Supplemented by reference TRBV18 and TRBJ1-1, the full variable domain reads NAGVMQNPRHLVRRRGQEARLRCSPMKGHSHVYWYRQLPEEGLKFMVYLQKENIIDESGMPKERFSAEFPKEGPSILRIQQVVRGDSAAYFCASSLRTGEEAFFGQGTRLTVV.

This clone has just one count. The chain joins TRBV2 to TRBJ2-1, with TRBD1 as a possible D gene (6 bases). This CDR3 region has 12 residues. Germline V lookup: CDR1 SNHLY, CDR2 FYNNEI. The V end was cut by 8 bases, the J end by 7 bases, with 12 bases between. CDR3 sequence reads: CASRGGSNEQFF. CDR3 nucleotide sequence: TGTGCCAGCCGAGGGGGTTCGAATGAGCAGTTCTTC.

V and J are TRBV27 and TRBJ1-2; 7 nucleotides line up with TRBD1. This CDR3 contains 14 residues. Germline V gives CDR1 MNHEY, CDR2 SMNVEV (reference sequence). The V segment lost 3 bases and the J segment 4 bases; nucleotides outside the gene matches: 5. The CDR3 DNA reads TGTGCCAGCAGTTTTCAGGGGGGCCCCTATGGCTACACCTTC. Translating it yields CASSFQGGPYGYTF.

This clone was seen more than once but under ten times. The V gene is TRBV5-6, the J gene TRBJ1-1; D unresolved. CDR3 length: 14 amino acids. Trimming removed 2 bases at V and 5 bases at J, with 13 bases between. Germline CDR1 and CDR2: SGHDT and YYEEEE. CDR3 in amino acids: CASSFSGFWTEAFF. The CDR3 DNA reads as TGTGCCAGCAGCTTTTCGGGTTTTTGGACTGAAGCTTTCTTT.

V is TRBV12-5 and J is TRBJ2-3; 8 bases agree with TRBD2. The V gene end was trimmed by 1 base and the J gene end by 4 bases; junction bases not matched to a gene: 10. Germline V gene data show CDR1 as LGHNT and CDR2 as FRNRAP. The length of the CDR3 is 17 residues. CDR3 DNA: TGTGCTAGTGGTTTGGCCGAAGGGTTAGCGGGATCAGATACGCAGTATTTT. Translated, it gives CASGLAEGLAGSDTQYF.

This clone appeared a few times. J is TRBJ2-1 and V is TRBV4-3, with D possibly TRBD1 on 5 matching bases. V was trimmed by 2 bases and J by 9 bases, leaving 14 bases between them. CDR3 size: 14 residues. Germline V gene data show CDR1 as LGHNA and CDR2 as YSLEER. The CDR3 here is CASSQLGAATEQFF. Here the CDR3 DNA reads TGCGCCAGCAGCCAATTAGGGGCAGCTACTGAGCAGTTCTTC.

This clone was detected once. This sequence joins TRBV2 and TRBJ1-1; D is ambiguous. The V end lost 7 bases, the J end lost 0 bases, and 12 bases lay between the germline ends. Germline V gene lookup returns CDR1 SNHLY and CDR2 FYNNEI. The CDR3 totals 14 residues. Here the CDR3 reads CASKIEIMNTEAFF. DNA for the CDR3: TGTGCCAGCAAAATAGAAATTATGAACACTGAAGCTTTCTTT. Based on the CDR3 plus reference TRBV2 and TRBJ1-1, the full variable domain is EPEVTQTPSHQVTQMGQEVILRCVPISNHLYFYWYRQILGQKVEFLVSFYNNEISEKSEIFDDQFSVERPDGSNFTLKIRSTKLEDSAMYFCASKIEIMNTEAFFGQGTRLTVV.

The genes are TRBV11-3 and TRBJ1-1; D is unresolved. CDR1 and CDR2 (germline): SGHNT, YENEEA. V was trimmed by 5 bases and J by 3 bases, leaving 13 bases between them. CDR3 length: 14 amino acids. This CDR3 reads CASSEGGFDTEAFF. In DNA form, the CDR3 reads TGTGCCAGCAGCGAGGGAGGGTTCGACACTGAAGCTTTCTTT. Complete variable domain (other parts from reference TRBV11-3 and TRBJ1-1): EAGVVQSPRYKIIEKKQPVAFWCNPISGHNTLYWYLQNLGQGPELLIRYENEEAVDDSQLPKDRFSAERLKGVDSTLKIQPAELGDSAVYLCASSEGGFDTEAFFGQGTRLTVV.

The chain employs TRBV7-3 and TRBJ2-2; 13 nucleotides align to TRBD2. Germline CDR1 and CDR2: SGHTA and FQGTGA. Trimming at V came to 5 bases and at J to 4 bases, leaving 16 bases not matched to a gene. The CDR3 runs to 20 residues. The chain's CDR3 is CASSLTTAGTSGTATGELFF. The CDR3 DNA sequence: TGTGCCAGCAGCCTCACCACCGCCGGGACTAGCGGGACGGCCACCGGGGAGCTGTTTTTT.

This clone was counted between two and nine times. Other DNA sequences in this specimen translate into the identical CDR3. The chain combines TRBV7-9 with TRBJ1-4, with 7 bases matching TRBD1. This CDR3 has 13 residues. Germline loops: CDR1 SEHNR, CDR2 FQNEAQ (reference sequence). V lost 5 bases and J lost 7; bases outside the gene matches: 4. CDR3 in DNA: TGTGCCAGCAGCCGGGGGACAGCTGAAAAACTGTTTTTT. Amino acids: CASSRGTAEKLFF.

The chain employs TRBV7-2 and TRBJ2-1; a weak D match, TRBD2 (5 bases). Germline V gene data show CDR1 as SGHTA and CDR2 as FQGNSA. Deletions cut 0 bases from V and 10 bases from J, with 10 bases between. CDR3 length: 13 residues. CDR3 nucleotides: TGTGCCAGCAGCTTAGCGGGAGTCTGGGAGCAGTTCTTC. This encodes CASSLAGVWEQFF.

The rearrangement joins TRBV25-1 to TRBJ2-7, with D possibly TRBD2 on 6 matching bases. Per the germline V gene, CDR1 is MGHDK and CDR2 is SYGVNS. This CDR3 contains 13 residues. V was trimmed by 8 bases and J by 3 bases, leaving 14 bases between them. CDR3 bases: TGTGCCAGCTCAAGACGGGGGATCTACGAGCAGTACTTC. Translated: CASSRRGIYEQYF.

J is TRBJ2-2 and V is TRBV27, with TRBD2 matching 11 bases. The germline gives CDR1 MNHEY, CDR2 SMNVEV (reference sequence). The V segment lost 2 bases and the J segment 7 bases; nucleotides outside the gene matches: 6. The CDR3 has 16 residues. The CDR3 DNA reads as TGTGCCAGCAGTTTAGTACTAGCGGGAGCCGTCGGGGAGCTGTTTTTT. Protein product: CASSLVLAGAVGELFF.

This chain connects TRBV9 to TRBJ1-2; 7 nucleotides align to TRBD1. The CDR3 covers 14 residues. The ends lost 0 bases at V and 4 bases at J; junction bases unmatched: 3. Germline loops: CDR1 SGDLS, CDR2 YYNGEE. The CDR3 reads CASSVGDRPYGYTF. The DNA for the CDR3 is TGTGCCAGCAGCGTAGGGGACAGACCCTATGGCTACACCTTC.